The 8 T cell receptor beta chains reported below all come from one sample, sequenced in a study of blood T cell repertoires in COVID-19. The repertoire was sequenced with immunoSEQ multiplex PCR; TCRdb's copy has only in-frame clones and lacks some. The table records roughly 290,000 clones, roughly 85% of them present only once. The sample consisted of PBMCs or T cells enriched from blood (not recorded which). All receptors derive from a woman aged 40 to 55 who had recovered from COVID-19.

The gene calls are TRBV24-1 and TRBJ2-3, with TRBD1 matching 9 bases. The CDR3 loop spans 16 amino acids. V was clipped by 4 bases and J by 2 bases; unmatched bases: 6. Germline V gene data show CDR1 as KGHDR and CDR2 as SFDVKD. Here the CDR3 reads CATSEPGQGVTDTQYF. Written as DNA, the CDR3 is TGTGCCACCAGTGAACCGGGACAGGGAGTCACAGATACGCAGTATTTT.

This clone has just one count. V usage is TRBV28 and J usage is TRBJ1-1; possible D gene TRBD1, 5 bases. Germline V gene lookup returns CDR1 MDHEN and CDR2 SYDVKM. With 4 bases removed from V and 6 bases from J, the gap between germline ends came to 12 bases. This CDR3 region has 13 residues. DNA of the CDR3: TGTGCCAGCAGTTCAGGAGGAGGGGCTGAAGCTTTCTTT. This encodes CASSSGGGAEAFF.

The chain has TRBV6-5 and TRBJ1-1, with TRBD1 matching 9 bases. The CDR3 spans 15 residues. Germline assignment: CDR1 MNHEY and CDR2 SVGAGI. Losses at the gene ends were 2 bases for V and 4 bases for J; bases not matched to a gene: 5. DNA for the CDR3: TGTGCCAGCAGTTACCAAGGGACAGGGTCCACTGAAGCTTTCTTT. It translates to CASSYQGTGSTEAFF.

This rearrangement joins TRBV28 to TRBJ1-4; D is undetermined. There are 12 residues in the CDR3. The V end lost 1 base, the J end lost 9 bases, and 6 bases lay between the germline ends. The germline V gene has CDR1 MDHEN and CDR2 SYDVKM. CDR3 protein: CASSLFGQKLFF. Here the CDR3 DNA reads TGTGCCAGCAGTTTATTTGGCCAAAAACTGTTTTTT.

CDR3 amino acids: CASSSGVRFIEAFF. Written as DNA, the CDR3 is TGTGCCAGCAGCTCCGGGGTCCGTTTTATTGAAGCTTTCTTT. The rearrangement uses TRBV7-8 and TRBJ1-1; D unclear. Trimming left V 4 bases short and J 7 bases short, with 16 bases between. CDR1 is SGHVS, CDR2 FQNEAQ, per germline. The CDR3 is made up of 14 amino acids.

Concerning this clone: One end of the junction fails to match germline, which may point to a read error. V usage is TRBV2 and J usage is TRBJ2-7, with 9 bases matching TRBD2. The CDR3 totals 12 residues. Per the germline V gene, CDR1 is SNHLY and CDR2 is FYNNEI. Written as DNA, the CDR3 is TGCCTAGCGGGATCCGGCTCCTACGAGCAGTACTTC. Amino acids: CLAGSGSYEQYF. Based on the CDR3 plus reference TRBV2 and TRBJ2-7, the full variable domain is EPEVTQTPSHQVTQMGQEVILRCVPISNHLYFYWYRQILGQKVEFLVSFYNNEISEKSEIFDDQFSVERPDGSNFTLKIRSTKLEDSAMYFCLAGSGSYEQYFGPGTRLTVT.

This chain joins TRBV27 and TRBJ2-3; TRBD2 aligns across 7 bases. CDR3 length: 14 amino acids. J lost 0 bases, V lost 6 bases, and 3 bases had no gene match. Germline V gene sequence: CDR1 MNHEY, CDR2 SMNVEV (reference sequence). This chain's CDR3 is CASRGAGSTDTQYF. In nucleotides, the CDR3 is TGTGCCAGCAGGGGAGCGGGAAGCACAGATACGCAGTATTTT.

CDR3 bases: TGCAGCGTTCGGCGGGAGACCACCTACGAGCAGTACTTC. Its translation is CSVRRETTYEQYF. This rearrangement joins TRBV29-1 to TRBJ2-7, with 7 bases that match TRBD2. The CDR3 is 13 amino acids. Germline-derived CDR1 and CDR2 are SQVTM and ANQGSEA. With 5 bases clipped from V and 2 bases from J, the junction kept 6 bases outside the gene matches.